This TCR beta chain stems from a study of early T cells in non-severe SARS-CoV-2 infection. Germline V gene lookup returns CDR1 LGHNT and CDR2 FRNRAP. The CDR3 runs to 16 residues. V shed 0 bases and J shed 1 base, with 10 bases lying between them. This clonotype was counted at least ten times. Using its own MiXCR run on the 5' RACE reads, TCRdb lists one record per CDR3 protein. This sample carries about 80,000 distinct CDR3 sequences, about 12% of them seen once, and the ten largest clones take roughly 3%. The receptor was isolated from an adult who was a healthcare worker with PCR-confirmed SARS-CoV-2 infection or an uninfected control (not recorded which). The sequencing input was whole blood. The chain combines TRBV12-5 with TRBJ1-5; the D gene is possibly TRBD1 (6 bases). The CDR3 bases are TGTGCTAGTGGTTTGGTAGGGACAACAAGCAATCAGCCCCAGCATTTT. It specifies CASGLVGTTSNQPQHF.